This T cell receptor (beta chain) was observed in a study of OX40 agonist ivuxolimab in advanced cancers. Study details: Partial responses occurred in three patients (one hepatocellular carcinoma, two cutaneous melanoma).

Trimming at V came to 5 bases and at J to 4 bases, leaving 5 bases not matched to a gene. This CDR3 is built from 15 residues. CDR1 and CDR2 from the germline V gene are SGHNT and YENEEA. Libraries were prepared by immunoSEQ multiplex PCR; TCRdb keeps only in-frame clonotypes and omits some of them. The top ten hold about 0.38% of the sample, which has some 64,000 clones, about 85% seen once. V is TRBV11-3 and J is TRBJ2-2; 9 bases match TRBD1. The sample consisted of CD4+ or CD8+ T cells sorted from blood, taken in a trial of the OX40 agonist ivuxolimab. The sequence was collected from an adult with an advanced solid tumor such as melanoma, head and neck, liver or kidney cancer. The CDR3 protein is CASSKRTGATGELFF. DNA for the CDR3: TGTGCCAGCAGCAAACGGACAGGGGCCACCGGGGAGCTGTTTTTT. The full variable domain, its missing parts supplied by reference TRBV11-3 and TRBJ2-2, is EAGVVQSPRYKIIEKKQPVAFWCNPISGHNTLYWYLQNLGQGPELLIRYENEEAVDDSQLPKDRFSAERLKGVDSTLKIQPAELGDSAVYLCASSKRTGATGELFFGEGSRLTVL.